The 13 T cell receptor beta chains below come from one sample, sequenced in a study of cytomegalovirus exposure and HLA in healthy donors. Primers: 60 Vbeta forward and 13 Jbeta reverse. Assay used: immunoSEQ multiplex PCR; TCRdb lists only in-frame clones, some missing. The sample has some 240,000 clones, around four fifths seen once. The sample consisted of PBMCs. The receptors come from a male donor in good health and CMV-seronegative.

The rearrangement uses TRBV6-5 and TRBJ1-1, with D maybe TRBD1 (5 bases). The CDR3 sequence is 14 residues long. CDR1 and CDR2 (germline): MNHEY, SVGAGI. V gave up 7 bases and J gave up 0 bases, with 12 bases separating them. The CDR3 region is CASTNPGVNTEAFF. CDR3 sequence (DNA): TGTGCCAGCACTAACCCGGGGGTGAACACTGAAGCTTTCTTT.

The chain couples TRBV2 to TRBJ2-3, with 7 bases lining up with TRBD2. Germline CDR1 is SNHLY and CDR2 is FYNNEI. CDR3 size: 14 residues. V lost 4 bases, J lost 1 base, and 2 bases stayed unmatched. CDR3 DNA sequence: TGTGCCAGCAGTGTCGCGGGAGGCACAGATACGCAGTATTTT. This codes for CASSVAGGTDTQYF.

The rearrangement uses TRBV11-3 and TRBJ2-7; D possibly corresponds to TRBD1 (5 bases). The length of the CDR3 is 14 residues. Trimming took off 5 bases at V and 0 bases at J, with 11 bases between the two ends. Germline V gives CDR1 SGHNT, CDR2 YENEEA. In DNA form, the CDR3 reads TGTGCCAGCAGCCCCCAGACAGACTCCTACGAGCAGTACTTC. Translation: CASSPQTDSYEQYF.

This clone was observed a handful of times. The chain carries TRBV28 and TRBJ1-1; D gene uncertain. There are 14 residues in the CDR3. V gave up 6 bases and J gave up 1 base, with 12 bases separating them. CDR1 and CDR2 from the germline V gene are MDHEN and SYDVKM. CDR3 bases: TGTGCCAGCAGGGTCTGGGCCGAGAACACTGAAGCTTTCTTT. This translates into CASRVWAENTEAFF.

The chain employs TRBV9 and TRBJ2-7; D perhaps matches TRBD2 (6 bases). This CDR3 has 17 residues. Germline V lookup: CDR1 SGDLS, CDR2 YYNGEE. V was trimmed by 0 bases and J by 3 bases, leaving 19 bases between them. The CDR3 sequence: CASSVDPKPTSIYEQYF. The CDR3 DNA is TGTGCCAGCAGCGTAGACCCCAAACCGACTAGTATCTACGAGCAGTACTTC.

The chain carries TRBV18 and TRBJ1-2; the D is unclear. Germline loops: CDR1 KGHSH, CDR2 LQKENI. With 3 bases removed from V and 10 bases from J, the gap between germline ends came to 21 bases. The CDR3 extends over 15 amino acids. The DNA for the CDR3 is TGTGCCAGCTCACCCCCCTCGAGCGGGCTGGAGTTCTACACCTTC. Protein product: CASSPPSSGLEFYTF.

This clone was recorded once. The chain recombines TRBV2 with TRBJ1-5; 9 nucleotides line up with TRBD1. V trimming: 5 bases; J trimming: 4 bases; junction bases outside the gene matches: 9. This CDR3 has 16 amino acids. The germline V gene has CDR1 SNHLY and CDR2 FYNNEI. CDR3 in DNA: TGTGCCAGCAGTCCCAGGGGACAGGGAGGGAATCAGCCCCAGCATTTT. It is translated as CASSPRGQGGNQPQHF. Full variable domain (missing parts from reference TRBV2 and TRBJ1-5): EPEVTQTPSHQVTQMGQEVILRCVPISNHLYFYWYRQILGQKVEFLVSFYNNEISEKSEIFDDQFSVERPDGSNFTLKIRSTKLEDSAMYFCASSPRGQGGNQPQHFGDGTRLSIL.

V and J are TRBV9 and TRBJ2-1; TRBD2 might be the D (5 bases). Trimming left V 4 bases short and J 1 base short, with 21 bases between. The CDR3 spans 18 residues. Germline CDR1 is SGDLS and CDR2 is YYNGEE. Here the CDR3 reads CASSKVGPARVSYNEQFF. The DNA of the CDR3 is TGTGCCAGCAGCAAAGTAGGTCCTGCGCGGGTATCCTACAATGAGCAGTTCTTC.

V and J are TRBV10-2 and TRBJ1-5, with TRBD1 matching 7 bases. The junction had 7 bases not matched to a gene; V was cut back by 7 bases and J by 7 bases. Germline V gene data show CDR1 as WSHSY and CDR2 as SAAADI. The CDR3 has 13 amino acids. The CDR3 sequence: CASIDRVGQPQHF. As DNA, the CDR3 is TGCGCCAGCATAGACAGGGTTGGACAGCCCCAGCATTTT.

The gene calls are TRBV11-2 and TRBJ2-1; 13 bases are a match to TRBD2. Trimming cost V 5 bases and J 4 bases; bases outside gene matches: 5. The CDR3 consists of 16 residues. CDR1 is SGHAT and CDR2 is FQNNGV in the germline V gene. The CDR3 is CASSGRTSGSYNEQFF. In DNA, the CDR3 is TGTGCCAGCAGCGGCCGGACTAGCGGGAGTTACAATGAGCAGTTCTTC.

The CDR3, as DNA: TGTGCCAACGGGGGAGTTGGCTATGAAAAACTGTTTTTT. Amino acids: CANGGVGYEKLFF. This chain connects TRBV2 to TRBJ1-4; maybe TRBD1 (5 bases). Trimming took 10 bases from V and 6 from J, leaving 15 bases between them. Germline CDR1 is SNHLY and CDR2 is FYNNEI. The CDR3 has 13 residues.

The chain recombines TRBV19 with TRBJ2-7; 9 bases fit TRBD1. CDR3 length equals 15 residues. V lost 5 bases, J lost 2 bases, and 7 bases stayed unmatched. Germline loops: CDR1 LNHDA, CDR2 SQIVND (reference sequence). Written as DNA, the CDR3 is TGTGCCAGTAGTGCTCTGCGGGACAGGGCCTACGAGCAGTACTTC. It yields the protein CASSALRDRAYEQYF.

The V gene is TRBV13, the J gene TRBJ1-5; D is possibly TRBD1 (5 bases). Germline values: CDR1 PRHDT, CDR2 FYEKMQ (reference sequence). The CDR3 runs to 16 residues. V was clipped by 4 bases and J by 0 bases, with 13 bases between them. CDR3 in DNA: TGTGCCAGCAGCTCCCGACAGTCTAATAGCAATCAGCCCCAGCATTTT. Its translation: CASSSRQSNSNQPQHF.